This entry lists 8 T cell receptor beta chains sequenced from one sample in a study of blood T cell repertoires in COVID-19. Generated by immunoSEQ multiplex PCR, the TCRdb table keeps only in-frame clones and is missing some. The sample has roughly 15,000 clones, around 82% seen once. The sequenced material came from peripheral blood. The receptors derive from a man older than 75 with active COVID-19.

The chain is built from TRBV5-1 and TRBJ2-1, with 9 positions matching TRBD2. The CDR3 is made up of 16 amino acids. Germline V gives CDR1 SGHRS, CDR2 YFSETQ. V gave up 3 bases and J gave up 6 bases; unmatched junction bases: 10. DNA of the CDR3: TGCGCCAGCAGCTCTGGAGCTAGCGGGATGAGCAATGAGCAGTTCTTC. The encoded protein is CASSSGASGMSNEQFF.

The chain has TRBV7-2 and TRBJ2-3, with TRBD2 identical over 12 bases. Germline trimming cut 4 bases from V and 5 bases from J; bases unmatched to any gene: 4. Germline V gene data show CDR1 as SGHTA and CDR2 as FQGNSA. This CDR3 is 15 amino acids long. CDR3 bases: TGTGCCAGCAGCTCAAAGGGACTAGCGGGAGATACGCAGTATTTT. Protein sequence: CASSSKGLAGDTQYF.

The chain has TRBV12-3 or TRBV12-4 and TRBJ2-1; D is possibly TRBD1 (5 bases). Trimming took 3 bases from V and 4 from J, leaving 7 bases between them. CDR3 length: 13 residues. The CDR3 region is CASSFRVYNEQFF. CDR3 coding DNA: TGTGCCAGCAGTTTCAGGGTTTACAATGAGCAGTTCTTC.

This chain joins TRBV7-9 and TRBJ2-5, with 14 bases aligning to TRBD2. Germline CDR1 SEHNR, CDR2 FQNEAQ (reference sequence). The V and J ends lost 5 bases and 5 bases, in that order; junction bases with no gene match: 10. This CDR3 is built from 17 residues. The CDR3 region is CASSPLTTSGRAETQYF. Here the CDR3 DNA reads TGTGCCAGCAGCCCGCTGACGACTAGCGGGAGGGCCGAGACCCAGTACTTC.

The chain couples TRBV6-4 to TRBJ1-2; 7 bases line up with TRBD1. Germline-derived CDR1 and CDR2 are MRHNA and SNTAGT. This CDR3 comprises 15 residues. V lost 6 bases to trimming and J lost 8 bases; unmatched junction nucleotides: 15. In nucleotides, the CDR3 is TGTGCCAGCAGACGACAGGGTGGATTCGAAGGCGGCTACACCTTC. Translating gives CASRRQGGFEGGYTF.

Written as DNA, the CDR3 is TGTGCCAGCAGCGAACAGGGGACCCAAGAGACCCAGTACTTC. Residues: CASSEQGTQETQYF. The chain recombines TRBV3-1 (or the pseudogene TRBV3-2) with TRBJ2-5, with 7 bases matching TRBD1. The junction had 4 bases not matched to a gene; V was cut back by 5 bases and J by 1 base. CDR1 is LGHDT and CDR2 is YNNKEL in the germline V gene (reference sequence). CDR3 length: 14 residues.

Here the CDR3 DNA reads TGCAGCGTTGCAGCGGGAGGGGGCTACGAGCAGTACTTC. It encodes CSVAAGGGYEQYF. The gene calls are TRBV29-1 and TRBJ2-7; 10 bases map to TRBD2. The CDR3 has 13 amino acids. The junction had 3 bases not matched to a gene; V was cut back by 4 bases and J by 3 bases. Germline V gene data show CDR1 as SQVTM and CDR2 as ANQGSEA.

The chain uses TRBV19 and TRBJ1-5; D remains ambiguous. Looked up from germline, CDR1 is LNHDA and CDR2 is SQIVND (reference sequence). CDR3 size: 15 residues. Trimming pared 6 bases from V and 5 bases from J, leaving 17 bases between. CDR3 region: CASRDAGGYYQPQHF. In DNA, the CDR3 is TGTGCCAGTAGAGACGCTGGAGGGTATTATCAGCCCCAGCATTTT.